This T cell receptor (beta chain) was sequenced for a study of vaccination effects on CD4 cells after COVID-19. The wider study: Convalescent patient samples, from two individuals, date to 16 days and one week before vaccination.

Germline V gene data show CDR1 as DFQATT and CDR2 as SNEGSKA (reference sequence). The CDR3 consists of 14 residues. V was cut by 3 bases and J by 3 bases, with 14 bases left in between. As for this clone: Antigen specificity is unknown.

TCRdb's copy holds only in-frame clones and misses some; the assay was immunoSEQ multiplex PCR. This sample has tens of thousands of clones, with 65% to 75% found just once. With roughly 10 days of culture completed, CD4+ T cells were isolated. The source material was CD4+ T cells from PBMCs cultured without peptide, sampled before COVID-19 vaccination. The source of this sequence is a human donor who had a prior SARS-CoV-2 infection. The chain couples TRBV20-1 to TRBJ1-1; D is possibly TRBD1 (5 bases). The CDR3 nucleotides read TGCAGTGCTAGTAGAGGGCTAGGGGACACTGAAGCTTTCTTT. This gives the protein CSASRGLGDTEAFF.